The subject of this entry is one TCR beta chain. This sample is part of a study of blood T cell repertoires in COVID-19. Libraries were prepared by immunoSEQ multiplex PCR; TCRdb keeps only in-frame clonotypes and omits some of them. The table has a few hundred thousand clones, around 87% seen once. The germline CDR1 and CDR2 sequences are MNHNS and SASEGT. V was trimmed by 3 bases and J by 7 bases, leaving 9 bases between them. The CDR3 consists of 12 residues. The V call is TRBV6-1, the J call TRBJ1-2; tentative D call: TRBD1 (5 bases). The sequencing input was PBMCs or T cells enriched from blood (not recorded which). The clonotype originates from a man aged 30 to 45 who had recovered from COVID-19. The CDR3 loop is CASSEQGGGYTF. The CDR3 coding sequence is TGTGCCAGCAGTGAGCAGGGAGGTGGCTACACCTTC.